This T cell receptor beta chain originates from a study of response to subunit inactivated influenza vaccine. Overall study results and limits: The authors put forward the suggestion that each seasonal influenza vaccination may bring in only a limited number of new T cells.

Remarks on this clonotype: As yet, its antigen is unknown.

CDR3 length equals 13 residues. Germline CDR1 is PRHDT and CDR2 is FYEKMQ (reference sequence). With 4 bases removed from V and 4 bases from J, the gap between germline ends came to 11 bases. TCRdb re-derived calls from the RT-PCR reads in MiXCR, one entry per CDR3 protein. The sample holds 450,000 to 600,000 distinct CDR3 sequences; approximately 7.2% are singletons and the top ten take approximately 14%. This specimen consisted of PBMCs from blood, obtained less than 30 months after vaccination. J is TRBJ2-7 and V is TRBV13; D gene ambiguous. The sequence derives from a man between 50 and 69 years old who received an inactivated influenza vaccine. The CDR3 DNA follows: TGTGCCAGCAGCTCCGATGGTGGGTACGAGCAGTACTTC. Its protein product is CASSSDGGYEQYF.